This TCR beta chain was captured in a study of T cell responses to AZD1222 COVID-19 vaccine. Study-level points and caveats: Nearly half of spike-specific TCRs reportedly target unmutated variant regions. Donors, mostly white British, included more females; clonal diversity was possibly underestimated. After two AZD1222 doses, spike-specific TCR breadth and depth rose versus day 0. Spike-wide coverage was observed for vaccine-associated CD4 TCRs, with dominant responses at 160-218 and 743-854.

This CDR3 is built from 14 residues. Looked up from germline, CDR1 is LGHDT and CDR2 is YNNKEL (reference sequence). Trimming cost V 3 bases and J 2 bases, with 7 bases left between them. Worth noting for this clone: What it binds is unknown.

Using immunoSEQ multiplex PCR, the repertoire was profiled, and TCRdb retains in-frame clones only, with some absent. The table includes over 100,000 clones, just under 90% detected once. The J gene is TRBJ2-2, the V gene TRBV3-1 (or the pseudogene TRBV3-2); D is tentatively TRBD1 or TRBD2 (5 bases each). The source was peripheral blood, collected on day 0 of AZD1222 vaccination. The TCR originated in an adult in good health. The DNA for the CDR3 is TGTGCCAGCAGCCAGGGGACCAACACCGGGGAGCTGTTTTTT. Translating gives CASSQGTNTGELFF.